In this sample, the clone carrying this T cell receptor (beta chain) turned up a few times. The antigen is not known. The record originates from a study of identical twins. One entry per CDR3 protein results from TCRdb running MiXCR on the 5' RACE reads. The data contain around 480,000 distinct CDR3 sequences, 14% of them seen just once; the ten biggest clones take up around 0.98%. This CDR3 has 14 amino acids. With 6 bases clipped from V and 6 bases from J, the junction kept 4 bases outside the gene matches. Germline V lookup: CDR1 SGHDN, CDR2 FVKESK. Study-level points and caveats: Interpretation of the results relied on cross-sectional statistical analysis and not on following the same donors. A lower insertion count was a feature of abundant cord blood beta clonotypes, with no such feature in memory repertoires.

The same specimen was also included in a second study, on yellow fever vaccine responses in identical twins. That paper states: The authors reported partly convergent, partly personalized vaccine responses in identical twins.

The sample comprised CD4+ T cells sorted from blood. This receptor was identified in a woman under 30 in good health. The chain has TRBV14 and TRBJ1-6; TRBD1 agrees at 8 bases. CDR3 bases: TGTGCCAGCAGAGCGGACAGGGTTAATTCACCCCTCCACTTT. As protein: CASRADRVNSPLHF. Combining the CDR3 with reference TRBV14 and TRBJ1-6 gives the whole variable domain EAGVTQFPSHSVIEKGQTVTLRCDPISGHDNLYWYRRVMGKEIKFLLHFVKESKQDESGMPNNRFLAERTGGTYSTLKVQPAELEDSGVYFCASRADRVNSPLHFGNGTRLTVT.